A selection of T cell receptor beta chains follows, all from one sample in a study of T cells in Graves' hyperthyroidism and ophthalmopathy. TCRdb used MiXCR to reprocess the multiplex PCR reads, holding one entry per CDR3 protein. The table lists hundreds of thousands of distinct CDR3 sequences, 25% of them singletons. Sequencing input: blood. The receptor set was obtained from a man between 50 and 59 years old with Graves' hyperthyroidism. Both conserved end residues are part of each CDR3. A D gene is named only where the DNA matches it firmly. Expanded clones get a size class; other rows say once, few or many, or leave the size out.

J: TRBJ2-2; size: .; V: TRBV18; D: TRBD2; CDR3: CASRGLAANTGELFF; DNA: TGTGCCAGCCGCGGACTAGCGGCGAACACCGGGGAGCTGTTTTTT
J: TRBJ2-7; size: .; V: TRBV11-2; D: .; CDR3: CASSSISSGALSYEQYF; DNA: TGTGCCAGCAGCTCGATTTCGTCGGGGGCCCTCTCCTACGAGCAGTACTTC
J: TRBJ1-5; size: .; V: TRBV30; D: .; CDR3: CAWSPGGYQPQHF; DNA: TGTGCCTGGAGTCCGGGAGGTTATCAGCCCCAGCATTTT
J: TRBJ2-3; size: .; V: TRBV27; D: .; CDR3: CASSYYPRTSTDTQYF; DNA: TGTGCCAGCAGTTACTATCCTAGGACTAGCACAGATACGCAGTATTTT
J: TRBJ2-1; size: .; V: TRBV6-1; D: TRBD1; CDR3: CASSIGDSYNEQFF; DNA: TGTGCCAGTAGTATTGGGGACAGCTACAATGAGCAGTTCTTC
J: TRBJ1-5; size: few; V: TRBV6-1; D: .; CDR3: CASSDDPGGAEPQHF; DNA: TGTGCCAGCAGTGACGACCCCGGGGGCGCAGAGCCCCAGCATTTT
J: TRBJ1-1; size: few; V: TRBV4-1; D: .; CDR3: CASSQVPLGDTEAFF; DNA: TGCGCCAGCAGCCAAGTCCCGCTGGGGGACACTGAAGCTTTCTTT
J: TRBJ1-2; size: .; V: TRBV18; D: .; CDR3: CASSPPGPYGYTF; DNA: TGTGCCAGCTCACCACCGGGTCCCTATGGCTACACCTTC
J: TRBJ2-1; size: .; V: TRBV29-1; D: TRBD2; CDR3: CSVKELAAYNEQFF; DNA: TGCAGCGTTAAGGAACTAGCGGCCTACAATGAGCAGTTCTTC
J: TRBJ2-7; size: many; V: TRBV7-9; D: TRBD2; CDR3: CASSSLAGGNYEQYF; DNA: TGTGCCAGCAGCTCCTTAGCGGGAGGAAACTACGAGCAGTACTTC
J: TRBJ1-1; size: .; V: TRBV5-4; D: TRBD1; CDR3: CASSGSKDRTFASIARREAFF; DNA: TGTGCCAGCAGCGGCTCTAAGGACAGGACTTTTGCGAGCATTGCGAGGCGTGAAGCTTTCTTT
J: TRBJ1-2; size: .; V: TRBV5-1; D: .; CDR3: CASSLGPGLYGYTF; DNA: TGCGCCAGCAGCTTGGGGCCCGGGCTCTATGGCTACACCTTC
J: TRBJ2-1; size: many; V: TRBV2; D: TRBD1; CDR3: CASNPGTGVDNEQFF; DNA: TGTGCCAGCAATCCCGGGACAGGGGTGGACAATGAGCAGTTCTTC
J: TRBJ2-3; size: .; V: TRBV27; D: TRBD2; CDR3: CASSSRLAGVGSTDTQYF; DNA: TGTGCCAGCAGTTCCAGACTAGCGGGAGTTGGGAGCACAGATACGCAGTATTTT
J: TRBJ1-4; size: few; V: TRBV28; D: .; CDR3: CASSPLTGPKLFF; DNA: TGTGCCAGCAGTCCACTAACGGGGCCGAAACTGTTTTTT
J: TRBJ1-4; size: .; V: TRBV20-1; D: .; CDR3: CSASGQNNEKLFF; DNA: TGCAGTGCTAGCGGGCAGAATAATGAAAAACTGTTTTTT
J: TRBJ2-3; size: .; V: TRBV24-1; D: TRBD2; CDR3: CATSDERSGSPYTQYF; DNA: TGTGCCACCAGTGATGAACGTAGCGGGAGTCCCTATACGCAGTATTTT
J: TRBJ2-1; size: .; V: TRBV14; D: .; CDR3: CASSQLYEQFF; DNA: TGTGCCAGCAGCCAATTGTATGAGCAGTTCTTC
J: TRBJ2-3; size: few; V: TRBV9; D: .; CDR3: CASSAESHTDTQYF; DNA: TGTGCCAGCAGCGCCGAGAGCCACACAGATACGCAGTATTTT
J: TRBJ2-1; size: .; V: TRBV10-2; D: TRBD1; CDR3: CASKGGSGNEQFF; DNA: TGCGCCAGCAAAGGGGGCTCAGGCAATGAGCAGTTCTTC
J: TRBJ2-7; size: .; V: TRBV20-1; D: TRBD2; CDR3: CSAEPGLAGDPAGQYF; DNA: TGCAGTGCTGAACCGGGACTAGCGGGGGACCCCGCCGGGCAGTACTTC
J: TRBJ1-2; size: many; V: TRBV28; D: .; CDR3: CASSLRSRPLGYTF; DNA: TGTGCCAGCAGTTTACGCAGCCGCCCTTTAGGCTACACCTTC
J: TRBJ1-2; size: .; V: TRBV6-1; D: TRBD1; CDR3: CAAQGAGYGYTF; DNA: TGTGCCGCCCAGGGGGCCGGGTATGGCTACACCTTC
J: TRBJ1-3; size: .; V: TRBV3-1; D: .; CDR3: CASSDRSSGNTIYF; DNA: TGTGCCAGCAGCGACAGAAGCTCTGGAAACACCATATATTTT
J: TRBJ2-7; size: .; V: TRBV12-3/TRBV12-4; D: TRBD1; CDR3: CASSGTTGGAMDEQYF; DNA: TGTGCCAGCAGTGGGACCACAGGGGGCGCAATGGACGAGCAGTACTTC
J: TRBJ2-3; size: .; V: TRBV3-1; D: TRBD2; CDR3: CASSRQVTSGRFGSTDTQYF; DNA: TGTGCCAGCAGCCGACAAGTAACTAGCGGGAGGTTTGGTAGCACAGATACGCAGTATTTT
J: TRBJ1-4; size: many; V: TRBV5-6; D: .; CDR3: CASSYATRANEKLFF; DNA: TGTGCCAGCAGCTATGCTACGAGGGCTAATGAAAAACTGTTTTTT
J: TRBJ2-2; size: .; V: TRBV4-2; D: TRBD2; CDR3: CASSSGQGGRRTGELFF; DNA: TGTGCCAGCAGTTCCGGACAAGGCGGGAGAAGGACCGGGGAGCTGTTTTTT
J: TRBJ2-3; size: few; V: TRBV30; D: .; CDR3: CASNDGSRTEYF; DNA: TGTGCCTCGAACGACGGGTCACGCACTGAGTATTTT
J: TRBJ2-7; size: .; V: TRBV29-1; D: TRBD2; CDR3: CSVGVKAGTNSYEQYF; DNA: TGCAGCGTTGGAGTTAAAGCGGGGACTAACTCCTACGAGCAGTACTTC
J: TRBJ2-3; size: .; V: TRBV14; D: .; CDR3: CASSQEAWGFDTQYF; DNA: TGTGCCAGCAGCCAAGAGGCCTGGGGCTTCGATACGCAGTATTTT
J: TRBJ2-2; size: .; V: TRBV19; D: .; CDR3: CASSISRRAGELFF; DNA: TGTGCCAGTAGTATATCAAGAAGAGCCGGGGAGCTGTTTTTT
J: TRBJ1-4; size: .; V: TRBV7-3; D: .; CDR3: CASSLVKGPTNEKLFF; DNA: TGTGCCAGCAGCTTAGTCAAGGGGCCCACTAATGAAAAACTGTTTTTT
J: TRBJ2-3; size: many; V: TRBV28; D: .; CDR3: CASSYGTLGDTQYF; DNA: TGTGCCAGCAGCTACGGGACCCTGGGAGATACGCAGTATTTT
J: TRBJ2-7; size: .; V: TRBV5-6; D: .; CDR3: CASSLMAGQLAYEQYF; DNA: TGTGCCAGCAGCTTGATGGCGGGACAATTGGCCTACGAGCAGTACTTC
J: TRBJ1-6; size: few; V: TRBV27; D: .; CDR3: CASSLTVGRNSPLHF; DNA: TGTGCCAGCAGTTTAACCGTCGGACGGAATTCACCCCTCCACTTT
J: TRBJ1-1; size: many; V: TRBV9; D: .; CDR3: CASRMVGAGAMRTEAFF; DNA: TGTGCCAGCAGGATGGTGGGGGCAGGCGCCATGAGGACTGAAGCTTTCTTT
J: TRBJ2-3; size: few; V: TRBV3-1; D: .; CDR3: CASRDRGTQYF; DNA: TGTGCCAGCAGGGACCGGGGGACGCAGTATTTT
J: TRBJ2-2; size: few; V: TRBV12-3/TRBV12-4; D: TRBD2; CDR3: CASSQTGGGGELFF; DNA: TGTGCCAGCAGCCAAACCGGCGGGGGAGGGGAGCTGTTTTTT
J: TRBJ2-1; size: .; V: TRBV13; D: .; CDR3: CASSLGTSSYEQFF; DNA: TGTGCCAGCAGCTTAGGGACTAGTTCTTATGAGCAGTTCTTC
J: TRBJ2-3; size: .; V: TRBV27; D: TRBD2; CDR3: CASSPGLAGGPTDTQYF; DNA: TGTGCCAGCAGCCCGGGACTAGCGGGAGGCCCTACAGATACGCAGTATTTT
J: TRBJ2-1; size: many; V: TRBV7-3; D: .; CDR3: CASSFNRDNEQFF; DNA: TGTGCCAGCAGCTTCAACCGGGACAATGAGCAGTTCTTC
J: TRBJ2-7; size: many; V: TRBV18; D: .; CDR3: CASSPQGLEQYF; DNA: TGTGCCAGCTCACCCCAAGGCCTGGAGCAGTACTTC
J: TRBJ1-1; size: few; V: TRBV18; D: .; CDR3: CASSPPAFRFMEMNTEAFF; DNA: TGTGCCAGCTCACCACCGGCGTTCCGGTTTATGGAGATGAACACTGAAGCTTTCTTT
J: TRBJ2-4; size: .; V: TRBV20-1; D: .; CDR3: CSAPGGNIQYF; DNA: TGCAGTGCTCCTGGGGGCAACATTCAGTACTTC
J: TRBJ1-1; size: .; V: TRBV7-2; D: .; CDR3: CASSLDWGLGTEAFF; DNA: TGTGCCAGCAGCTTAGATTGGGGGCTCGGGACTGAAGCTTTCTTT
J: TRBJ1-2; size: few; V: TRBV2; D: .; CDR3: CASRGRQTYGYTF; DNA: TGTGCCAGCAGGGGCCGACAGACCTATGGCTACACCTTC
J: TRBJ1-5; size: .; V: TRBV27; D: .; CDR3: CVSSLEHNSNQPQHF; DNA: TGTGTCAGCAGTTTAGAACACAATAGCAATCAGCCCCAGCATTTT
J: TRBJ2-7; size: .; V: TRBV20-1; D: .; CDR3: CSARSLLDTYEQYF; DNA: TGCAGTGCTAGATCCCTACTAGATACCTACGAGCAGTACTTC
J: TRBJ2-3; size: few; V: TRBV11-3; D: .; CDR3: CASSLNAASTDTQYF; DNA: TGTGCCAGCAGCTTAAATGCGGCTAGCACAGATACGCAGTATTTT
J: TRBJ2-1; size: many; V: TRBV20-1; D: .; CDR3: CSARDGETRRDEQFF; DNA: TGCAGTGCTAGAGATGGGGAGACTAGAAGGGATGAGCAGTTCTTC
J: TRBJ2-5; size: many; V: TRBV20-1; D: .; CDR3: CSGAGPPGETQYF; DNA: TGCAGTGGTGCGGGGCCTCCTGGGGAGACCCAGTACTTC